This T cell receptor beta chain appears in the sequencing data of a study of Ad26.COV2.S vaccination and SARS-CoV-2 variants. Profiling relied on immunoSEQ multiplex PCR, and the TCRdb table lists in-frame clones only, not all of them. The sample lists around 380,000 clones, less than 90% occurring once. Sample treatment: some 20 received Ad26.COV2.S at low or high dose, single or two shots; 5 received placebo; per-sample allocation not given. At day 63 after the first vaccine or placebo injection, samples were drawn. The specimen was peripheral blood, collected in a trial of Ad26.COV2.S vaccine versus placebo. This clonotype was sampled from a person between 18 and 65 years old who received the Ad26.COV2.S COVID-19 vaccine or a placebo.

CDR3 in amino acids: CASRAMAGETQYF. The CDR3 nucleotides are TGTGCCAGCAGGGCGATGGCCGGGGAGACCCAGTACTTC. This chain uses TRBV2 with TRBJ2-5, with D uncertain. From germline, CDR1 is SNHLY and CDR2 FYNNEI. The CDR3 is 13 amino acids. Trimming left V 6 bases short and J 5 bases short, with 13 bases between. Full variable domain (missing parts from reference TRBV2 and TRBJ2-5): EPEVTQTPSHQVTQMGQEVILRCVPISNHLYFYWYRQILGQKVEFLVSFYNNEISEKSEIFDDQFSVERPDGSNFTLKIRSTKLEDSAMYFCASRAMAGETQYFGPGTRLLVL.